This T cell receptor (beta chain) originates from a study of tumor-infiltrating lymphocytes in primary liver carcinoma. Study-wide background: Stage T1-T3 N0M0 and a size of roughly 4.2 to 10 cm characterized the tumors. The study's findings and limits: Tumors had a top-250-clone fraction that was significantly higher than blood (p = 0.039).

Starting material for RNA and DNA co-extraction consisted of about 17-30 mg of unsorted bulk tissue. By surgical resection, the patients were treated for their primary liver carcinoma. Every tumor yielded five separate sampled regions. The germline CDR1 and CDR2 sequences are SGHRS and YFSETQ. This CDR3 has 14 residues. TCR beta cDNA was prepared out of 450 to 500 ng total RNA by means of a constant-region primer. Researchers made the TCR beta libraries by running three nested multiplex PCR rounds with slightly modified ARM-PCR. TRBV1-TRBV30 forward primers paired with a C-beta reverse primer were used in the first two PCR rounds, which ran approximately 10 cycles each. TCRdb called the multiplex PCR reads again in MiXCR, with one record for every CDR3 protein. The sample yields 50,000 to 65,000 distinct CDR3 sequences, approximately 74% seen once. To note about this clonotype: Its specificity is unknown. The germline gene is not matched at one end of the junction; a read error may be the cause.

The sequenced sample was liver tumor tissue from sampling region 4. The subset was: tumor region T4, right-lateral pole. The chain has TRBV5-1 and TRBJ1-1; TRBD1 is a possible D gene (6 bases). This TCR came from a man aged 35-49 years with primary liver carcinoma and hepatitis B virus infection. In DNA, the CDR3 is TGCGCCAGCAGCCCCGGGACATGGAACATTGAAGCTTTCTTT. Translated, it gives CASSPGTWNIEAFF. The full variable domain, completed using reference TRBV5-1 and TRBJ1-1, is KAGVTQTPRYLIKTRGQQVTLSCSPISGHRSVSWYQQTPGQGLQFLFEYFSETQRNKGNFPGRFSGRQFSNSRSEMNVSTLELGDSALYLCASSPGTWNIEAFFGQGTRLTVV.